The 31 T cell receptor beta chains listed next were all sequenced from one sample in a study of cytomegalovirus exposure and HLA in healthy donors. Primers: 60 Vbeta forward and 13 Jbeta reverse. Profiled with immunoSEQ multiplex PCR; TCRdb holds only in-frame clones, not every one. The sample yields more than 150,000 clones, approximately 79% seen once. The sample consisted of PBMCs. The receptors were sampled from a woman aged 45 to 65 in good health and CMV-seropositive.

This sequence joins TRBV7-2 and TRBJ2-7; 7 nucleotides match TRBD1. This CDR3 has 14 residues. Germline V lookup: CDR1 SGHTA, CDR2 FQGNSA. Trimming cost V 5 bases and J 6 bases; bases outside gene matches: 10. This CDR3 is CASSLRQGSVEQYF. CDR3 DNA sequence: TGTGCCAGCAGCCTACGACAGGGTTCGGTCGAGCAGTACTTC.

A single count supports this clone. The same CDR3 arises from other DNA sequences in this sample as well. V usage is TRBV6-5 and J usage is TRBJ1-5; D is undetermined. The CDR3 loop spans 13 amino acids. V was shortened by 6 bases and J by 0 bases, with 6 bases between the two germline ends. The germline V gene has CDR1 MNHEY and CDR2 SVGAGI. The CDR3 nucleotides are TGTGCCAGCAGGAGTTATAGCAATCAGCCCCAGCATTTT. Protein: CASRSYSNQPQHF.

The V call is TRBV18, the J call TRBJ2-5, with a tentative D call TRBD2 (5 bases). V lost 2 bases and J lost 4, with 11 bases in between. This CDR3 comprises 14 residues. Per germline, CDR1 KGHSH and CDR2 LQKENI. The chain's CDR3 is CASSPKRTGETQYF. DNA for the CDR3: TGTGCCAGCTCACCAAAGCGGACTGGAGAGACCCAGTACTTC.

The V and J genes are TRBV5-1 and TRBJ2-7; 7 bases map to TRBD1. With V trimmed by 3 bases and J by 0 bases, 9 bases remained unmatched. The germline gives CDR1 SGHRS, CDR2 YFSETQ. CDR3 length: 16 amino acids. The CDR3 DNA is TGCGCCAGCAGCTCAGGACAGGCCACCCTCTCCTACGAGCAGTACTTC. Residues: CASSSGQATLSYEQYF.

The rearrangement uses TRBV27 and TRBJ1-1; 8 bases fit TRBD1. V was pared by 6 bases and J by 4 bases, with 7 bases of the junction left unmatched. Germline assignment: CDR1 MNHEY and CDR2 SMNVEV (reference sequence). The CDR3 consists of 14 residues. CDR3 loop: CASRSRGRGTEAFF. The CDR3 coding sequence is TGTGCCAGCAGGAGCAGGGGGCGAGGCACTGAAGCTTTCTTT.

The CDR3 spells CASRTSGGRGGYTF. The CDR3 DNA is TGTGCCAGCAGAACTTCCGGGGGGCGAGGAGGCTACACCTTC. V gene TRBV7-2 combines with J gene TRBJ1-2; D perhaps matches TRBD1 (6 bases). The CDR3 loop spans 14 amino acids. Germline assignment: CDR1 SGHTA and CDR2 FQGNSA. V was shortened by 6 bases and J by 8 bases, with 19 bases between the two germline ends.

CDR3 sequence: CASSSRASSYEQYF. In DNA, the CDR3 is TGTGCCAGCAGCTCCAGGGCCTCCTCCTACGAGCAGTACTTC. The chain is built from TRBV7-2 and TRBJ2-7, with D possibly being TRBD1 (5 bases). Trimming took 4 bases from V and 0 from J, leaving 10 bases between them. Germline CDR1 reads SGHTA; CDR2 reads FQGNSA. The CDR3 consists of 14 residues.

The chain carries TRBV7-8 and TRBJ2-1; tentative D call: TRBD2 (5 bases). V lost 1 base and J lost 3, with 13 bases in between. Germline values: CDR1 SGHVS, CDR2 FQNEAQ. This CDR3 comprises 16 residues. CDR3 nucleotides: TGTGCCAGCAGCTTAGTGAGCGGTCACCTCTACAATGAGCAGTTCTTC. Its translation: CASSLVSGHLYNEQFF.

This clone was counted only a few times. The chain couples TRBV7-6 to TRBJ2-7; 8 bases align to TRBD1. The CDR3 has 13 amino acids. The junction had 7 bases not matched to a gene; V was cut back by 6 bases and J by 6 bases. Germline CDR1 reads SGHVS; CDR2 reads FNYEAQ. The CDR3 DNA follows: TGTGCCAGCAGTTTGTCAGGGGGCTCCGAGCAGTACTTC. The encoded protein is CASSLSGGSEQYF.

V gene TRBV2 combines with J gene TRBJ2-7; 9 nucleotides align to TRBD1. J lost 2 bases, V lost 7 bases, and 9 bases had no gene match. There are 15 residues in the CDR3. Germline V gives CDR1 SNHLY, CDR2 FYNNEI. The CDR3 nucleotides read TGTGCCAGCAATTCACCCGGGACAGGGACCTACGAGCAGTACTTC. This gives the protein CASNSPGTGTYEQYF.

The rearrangement links TRBV29-1 to TRBJ2-7; 8 nucleotides align to TRBD1. This CDR3 spans 15 amino acids. V lost 5 bases to trimming and J lost 4 bases; unmatched junction nucleotides: 13. CDR1 and CDR2 (germline): SQVTM, ANQGSEA. The CDR3 DNA reads as TGCAGCGTTCAAAGGTCTGGACAGGGAGGTTACGAGCAGTACTTC. Protein sequence: CSVQRSGQGGYEQYF.

This chain links TRBV5-5 with TRBJ1-6, with D possibly being TRBD1 (6 bases). Germline V gives CDR1 SGHKS, CDR2 YYEKEE (reference sequence). The CDR3 length is 15 residues. Between the trimmed V and J ends, which lost 4 bases and 6 bases, there was a span of 14 bases. CDR3 residues: CASSRRDTSNSPLHF. The CDR3 DNA reads as TGTGCCAGCAGCCGTAGGGACACCTCTAATTCACCCCTCCACTTT. Full variable domain (rest looked up from reference TRBV5-5 and TRBJ1-6): DAGVTQSPTHLIKTRGQQVTLRCSPISGHKSVSWYQQVLGQGPQFIFQYYEKEERGRGNFPDRFSARQFPNYSSELNVNALLLGDSALYLCASSRRDTSNSPLHFGNGTRLTVT.

V usage is TRBV10-3 and J usage is TRBJ1-3; no reliable D call. Between the trimmed V and J ends, which lost 2 bases and 4 bases, there was a span of 9 bases. CDR1 ENHRY and CDR2 SYGVKD come from the germline V gene. CDR3 length: 14 amino acids. The CDR3 region is CAISEKEKGNTIYF. The CDR3 DNA reads TGTGCCATCAGTGAGAAGGAGAAGGGAAACACCATATATTTT.

The chain carries TRBV10-3 and TRBJ2-2, with D possibly matching TRBD2 (5 bases). CDR3 length: 14 residues. Germline V gene lookup returns CDR1 ENHRY and CDR2 SYGVKD. Trimming removed 0 bases from V and 6 bases from J, with 8 bases in between. The CDR3 here is CAISESTMAGELFF. The CDR3 coding sequence is TGTGCCATCAGTGAGTCGACTATGGCCGGGGAGCTGTTTTTT.

This clone appeared a few times. This chain links TRBV7-2 with TRBJ2-4; TRBD2 aligns across 10 bases. The V and J ends lost 0 bases and 12 bases, in that order; junction bases with no gene match: 11. The CDR3 contains 16 residues. The germline V gene has CDR1 SGHTA and CDR2 FQGNSA. The DNA for the CDR3 is TGTGCCAGCAGCTTAGCGGCGCTAGCGGGGGCGTCGAATCAGTACTTC. Amino acids: CASSLAALAGASNQYF.

The V call is TRBV19, the J call TRBJ2-3; TRBD2 is a possible D gene (7 bases). The germline V gene has CDR1 LNHDA and CDR2 SQIVND (reference sequence). V dropped 7 bases and J dropped 0 bases, with 17 bases sitting between them. CDR3 length: 16 residues. CDR3 bases: TGTGCCAGTACCCTAAAGGGAGGGGGGAGCACAGATACGCAGTATTTT. It codes for CASTLKGGGSTDTQYF.

The chain carries TRBV19 and TRBJ2-1, with 7 bases matching TRBD1. The CDR3 has 15 residues. Germline loops: CDR1 LNHDA, CDR2 SQIVND (reference sequence). Trimming cost V 4 bases and J 9 bases; bases outside gene matches: 12. The CDR3 sequence: CASSTTGVLWSEQFF. CDR3 sequence (DNA): TGTGCCAGTAGTACCACAGGGGTCCTCTGGAGTGAGCAGTTCTTC.

V gene TRBV18 combines with J gene TRBJ1-2; 7 bases are a match to TRBD1. CDR1 KGHSH and CDR2 LQKENI come from the germline V gene. Trimming at V came to 3 bases and at J to 6 bases, leaving 7 bases not matched to a gene. CDR3 length equals 14 residues. The CDR3 DNA is TGTGCCAGCTCACCGGGAGAGGGGGCCCATGGCTACACCTTC. Translated: CASSPGEGAHGYTF.

The gene calls are TRBV19 and TRBJ2-6; 10 nucleotides agree with TRBD1. Germline values: CDR1 LNHDA, CDR2 SQIVND (reference sequence). The CDR3 has 17 residues. After removal of 8 bases from V and 0 bases from J, the junction contained 7 bases not matched to a gene. The CDR3 spells CASSPGQGFSGANVLTF. CDR3 in DNA: TGTGCCAGTTCTCCGGGACAGGGGTTCTCTGGGGCCAACGTCCTGACTTTC.

This sequence joins TRBV5-4 and TRBJ2-5; D is unclear. The CDR3 runs to 13 residues. Trimming cost V 0 bases and J 2 bases, with 5 bases left between them. In germline, CDR1 is SGHNT, CDR2 YYREEE (reference sequence). The CDR3 coding sequence is TGTGCCAGCAGCTTGGTATATCAAGAGACCCAGTACTTC. Its protein is CASSLVYQETQYF. The complete variable domain, with remaining parts taken from reference TRBV5-4 and TRBJ2-5, reads ETGVTQSPTHLIKTRGQQVTLRCSSQSGHNTVSWYQQALGQGPQFIFQYYREEENGRGNFPPRFSGLQFPNYSSELNVNALELDDSALYLCASSLVYQETQYFGPGTRLLVL.

J is TRBJ1-2 and V is TRBV6-5, with D possibly being TRBD1 (6 bases). CDR3 length equals 14 residues. CDR1 and CDR2 from the germline V gene are MNHEY and SVGAGI. Trimming stripped 5 bases from V and 7 bases from J, with 17 bases between. In DNA, the CDR3 is TGTGCCAGCAGTAGGGCCGGGACACTCATTGGCTACACCTTC. It is translated as CASSRAGTLIGYTF.

The rearrangement links TRBV5-4 to TRBJ1-2; D is possibly TRBD1 (5 bases). The CDR3 contains 12 residues. V was cut by 0 bases and J by 7 bases, with 7 bases left in between. In germline, CDR1 is SGHNT, CDR2 YYREEE (reference sequence). The CDR3 sequence: CASSLEGVGYTF. Written as DNA, the CDR3 is TGTGCCAGCAGCTTGGAAGGGGTTGGCTACACCTTC.

The chain has TRBV6-1 and TRBJ2-3, with 8 bases lining up with TRBD1. The CDR3 loop spans 14 amino acids. After removal of 8 bases from V and 3 bases from J, the junction contained 7 bases not matched to a gene. The V gene's germline CDR1 is MNHNS and CDR2 SASEGT. CDR3 region: CASSQGERTDTQYF. For the CDR3, the DNA is TGTGCCAGCTCACAGGGGGAGAGGACAGATACGCAGTATTTT.

This chain uses TRBV11-2 with TRBJ2-7, with 7 bases lining up with TRBD2. Germline V gene sequence: CDR1 SGHAT, CDR2 FQNNGV. CDR3 size: 15 residues. J gave up 0 bases and V 5 bases, and 7 bases lay outside the gene matches. DNA of the CDR3: TGTGCCAGCAGCCCCCTTCGGGGGGTCTCCTACGAGCAGTACTTC. It encodes CASSPLRGVSYEQYF.

The chain couples TRBV9 to TRBJ2-2, with 12 bases lining up with TRBD1. The CDR3 has 16 residues. With 3 bases clipped from V and 6 bases from J, the junction kept 6 bases outside the gene matches. Germline CDR1 SGDLS, CDR2 YYNGEE. Here the CDR3 reads CASSARGDRGPGELFF. The DNA of the CDR3 is TGTGCCAGCAGCGCCCGTGGGGACAGGGGGCCCGGGGAGCTGTTTTTT.

The chain has TRBV4-1 and TRBJ1-1; no clear D. The CDR3 length is 18 residues. V was clipped by 0 bases and J by 1 base, with 18 bases between them. Germline-derived CDR1 and CDR2 are MGHRA and YSYEKL. CDR3 in DNA: TGCGCCAGCAGCCAAGATCTGGTTGGGGTTACTAGGAACACTGAAGCTTTCTTT. This encodes CASSQDLVGVTRNTEAFF.

This clone was seen a handful of times. This sequence joins TRBV6-1 and TRBJ1-4, with D possibly being TRBD1 (6 bases). The V end lost 8 bases, the J end lost 8 bases, and 12 bases lay between the germline ends. The CDR3 contains 12 residues. CDR1 is MNHNS, CDR2 SASEGT, per germline. The CDR3 reads CASATGGEKLFF. CDR3 DNA: TGTGCCAGCGCGACAGGCGGCGAAAAACTGTTTTTT.

The rearrangement links TRBV5-5 to TRBJ1-4; D possibly corresponds to TRBD1 (6 bases). The germline V and J ends were trimmed by 1 base and 8 bases, with 18 bases remaining between them. CDR3 length equals 16 residues. Germline V lookup: CDR1 SGHKS, CDR2 YYEKEE (reference sequence). CDR3 in amino acids: CASSLTGLSNNEKLFF. The CDR3 nucleotides are TGTGCCAGCAGCTTGACAGGGCTTTCGAATAACGAAAAACTGTTTTTT.

The chain combines TRBV30 with TRBJ2-7; 10 positions match TRBD2. From germline, CDR1 is GTSNPN and CDR2 SVGIG (reference sequence). Losses at the gene ends were 4 bases for V and 7 bases for J; bases not matched to a gene: 10. The CDR3 sequence is 14 residues long. The CDR3 loop is CAWTEVELAGEQYF. DNA for the CDR3: TGTGCCTGGACCGAAGTGGAACTAGCGGGGGAGCAGTACTTC.

The rearrangement links TRBV7-9 to TRBJ1-3, with 10 bases identical to TRBD1. Germline trimming cut 4 bases from V and 5 bases from J; bases unmatched to any gene: 8. The CDR3 spans 16 residues. The V gene's germline CDR1 is SEHNR and CDR2 FQNEAQ (reference sequence). CDR3 residues: CASSSAGTGVRNTIYF. In DNA, the CDR3 is TGTGCCAGCAGCTCAGCCGGGACAGGGGTTAGAAACACCATATATTTT.

This chain joins TRBV2 and TRBJ2-7; unclear D gene. The CDR3 runs 11 residues. The ends were cut back, 3 bases at V and 9 bases at J, with 9 bases in the middle. Germline loops: CDR1 SNHLY, CDR2 FYNNEI. DNA for the CDR3: TGTGCCAGCAGTGACAACCTAGGGCAGTACTTC. Protein: CASSDNLGQYF.